The source of this TCR beta chain is a study of T cell repertoires in cytomegalovirus infection. At the level of the study: Well-studied HLA-B-restricted CMV epitopes were used in the study alongside recently identified HLA-C-restricted ones. Matching HLA type, along with CMV infection, was indicated by public TCR beta signatures.

This clonotype was detected only a few times. Antigen unknown. TCRdb redid the calling of the reads with MiXCR, one entry per CDR3 protein. The repertoire holds approximately 990,000 distinct CDR3 sequences, with 30% to 40% as singletons. Whole-study results and caveats: CMV-specific HLA-C-restricted TCR beta clonotypes dominated the ex vivo response. Carriers of CMV plus the relevant HLA were identified by cumulative public TCR beta family frequency.

Between the trimmed V and J ends, which lost 4 bases and 5 bases, there was a span of 12 bases. Germline V CDR1 and CDR2: SGHNT, YENEEA. CDR3 length: 14 residues. This rearrangement joins TRBV11-3 to TRBJ2-1; D possibly corresponds to TRBD1 (6 bases). Sequenced material: cultured CD8+ T cells from PBMCs, taken from culture after CMV antigen stimulation. This TCR was sampled from a human donor in good health (CMV status not recorded). Some clones in this sample may be carry-over from other donors' samples. CDR3 residues: CASSSRDIHNEQFF. CDR3 DNA sequence: TGTGCCAGCAGCTCCCGGGACATCCACAATGAGCAGTTCTTC.